This TCR beta chain was identified during a study of T cell responses to AZD1222 COVID-19 vaccine. Study findings and constraints: Among the donors, most were white British and more were female, and clonal diversity was possibly underestimated. Mapped onto spike, vaccine-associated CD4 TCRs spanned it and were dominant at 160-218 and 743-854.

CDR3 length: 15 amino acids. CDR1 and CDR2 from the germline V gene are MNHEY and SVGEGT. The V and J ends lost 4 bases and 5 bases, in that order; junction bases with no gene match: 6. Using immunoSEQ multiplex PCR, the repertoire was profiled, and TCRdb retains in-frame clones only, with some absent. Among about 140,000 clones listed, 85% to 90% were seen once. On this clone itself: Its matching antigen is unknown.

The input for sequencing was peripheral blood, taken on day 0 of AZD1222 vaccination. The receptor was isolated from an adult in good health. This chain connects TRBV6-2 or TRBV6-3 to TRBJ2-2; 8 nucleotides align to TRBD2. This chain's CDR3 is CASSLTGGGTGELFF. CDR3 sequence (DNA): TGTGCCAGCAGTTTAACGGGAGGGGGAACCGGGGAGCTGTTTTTT.